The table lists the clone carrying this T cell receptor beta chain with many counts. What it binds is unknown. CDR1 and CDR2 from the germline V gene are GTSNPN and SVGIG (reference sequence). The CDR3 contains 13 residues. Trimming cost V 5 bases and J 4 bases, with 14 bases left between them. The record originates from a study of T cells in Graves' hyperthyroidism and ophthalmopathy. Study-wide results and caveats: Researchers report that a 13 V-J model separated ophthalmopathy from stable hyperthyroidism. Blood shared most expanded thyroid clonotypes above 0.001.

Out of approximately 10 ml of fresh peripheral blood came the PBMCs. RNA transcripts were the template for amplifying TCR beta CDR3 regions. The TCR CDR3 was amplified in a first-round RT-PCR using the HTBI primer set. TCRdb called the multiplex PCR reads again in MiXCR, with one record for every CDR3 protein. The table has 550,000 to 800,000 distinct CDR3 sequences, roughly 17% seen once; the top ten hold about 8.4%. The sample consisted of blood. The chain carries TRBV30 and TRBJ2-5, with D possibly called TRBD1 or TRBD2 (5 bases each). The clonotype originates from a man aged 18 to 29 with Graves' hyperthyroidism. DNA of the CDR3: TGTGCCTGGTGGGACGGAGGCCCAGAGACCCAGTACTTC. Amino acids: CAWWDGGPETQYF.